These 10 T cell receptor beta chains share one sample of origin, sequenced in a study of T cell changes during pregnancy in multiple sclerosis (dated by TCRdb to between 2018 and 2020). Libraries were made using the immunoSEQ multiplex PCR assay. The source is immuneACCESS, and TCRdb retained only in-frame sequences with V and J called. Part of the clones is not carried over; for the studies checked, unresolved V genes explain less than half of this, and the remainder is unexplained. Within this sample are about 38,000 clones, with 94% of them counted one time only. Around 0.42% of the sample rests with the top ten. The sequencing here drew on CD4+ T cells from peripheral blood mononuclear cells, taken in the second trimester of pregnancy. The receptors here all came from a female donor with multiple sclerosis, enrolled in a pregnancy study.

The V gene is TRBV28, the J gene TRBJ2-3, with 10 bases lining up with TRBD2. The CDR3 extends over 18 amino acids. The V segment lost 5 bases and the J segment 2 bases; nucleotides outside the gene matches: 13. The V gene's germline CDR1 is MDHEN and CDR2 SYDVKM. CDR3: CASSPSGRAPSFTDTQYF. The DNA of the CDR3 is TGTGCCAGCAGTCCGAGCGGGAGGGCGCCATCCTTCACAGATACGCAGTATTTT.

The rearrangement uses TRBV5-5 and TRBJ2-2; 8 bases match TRBD1. In germline, CDR1 is SGHKS, CDR2 YYEKEE (reference sequence). The CDR3 contains 14 residues. Germline trimming cut 2 bases from V and 5 bases from J; bases unmatched to any gene: 2. CDR3 coding DNA: TGTGCCAGCAGCTTTCGACAGGGGACCGGGGAGCTGTTTTTT. The encoded protein is CASSFRQGTGELFF.

The chain couples TRBV28 to TRBJ1-3; TRBD1 agrees at 8 bases. Germline CDR1 and CDR2: MDHEN and SYDVKM. Trimming took 6 bases from V and 2 from J; bases not matched to a gene: 6. The CDR3 has 15 amino acids. The CDR3 DNA reads as TGTGCCAGCAGGAGACAGGGGAACACTGGAAACACCATATATTTT. Its protein is CASRRQGNTGNTIYF.

The J gene is TRBJ2-1, the V gene TRBV29-1; 7 bases align to TRBD1. J gave up 6 bases and V 3 bases, and 5 bases lay outside the gene matches. The CDR3 contains 13 residues. CDR1 SQVTM and CDR2 ANQGSEA come from the germline V gene. The CDR3 coding sequence is TGCAGCGTTGATTGGAACAGGGGCAATGAGCAGTTCTTC. Residues: CSVDWNRGNEQFF.

This chain links TRBV5-1 with TRBJ2-3; D unresolved. This CDR3 has 14 residues. The germline V gene has CDR1 SGHRS and CDR2 YFSETQ. V was cut by 0 bases and J by 5 bases, with 10 bases left in between. The CDR3 reads CASSLGGLEDTQYF. The CDR3, as DNA: TGCGCCAGCAGCTTGGGCGGATTAGAAGATACGCAGTATTTT.

The chain uses TRBV5-3 and TRBJ1-2; no clear D. TRBV5-3 is known as an ORF, though its function is uncertain. Trimming stripped 3 bases from V and 2 bases from J, with 14 bases between. This CDR3 has 15 amino acids. Written as DNA, the CDR3 is TGTGCCAGAAGCTGCCGGGATGCTTGGAACTATGGCTACACCTTC. This encodes CARSCRDAWNYGYTF.

The rearrangement joins TRBV6-1 to TRBJ2-5, with TRBD1 matching 7 bases. V was clipped by 8 bases and J by 4 bases; unmatched bases: 13. This CDR3 contains 15 residues. CDR1 is MNHNS and CDR2 is SASEGT in the germline V gene. CDR3 amino acids: CASRWGQRTGETQYF. For the CDR3, the DNA is TGTGCCAGCCGGTGGGGACAGAGGACGGGAGAGACCCAGTACTTC.

This clone was detected a few times. The rearrangement links TRBV18 to TRBJ1-5, with TRBD1 matching 9 bases. V gave up 3 bases and J gave up 13 bases; unmatched junction bases: 4. The CDR3 is made up of 12 amino acids. Germline CDR1 and CDR2: KGHSH and LQKENI. CDR3 residues: CASSPDRGEQHF. The CDR3, as DNA: TGTGCCAGCTCACCCGACAGGGGGGAGCAGCATTTT.

The J gene is TRBJ2-3, the V gene TRBV12-5; 7 nucleotides match TRBD1. The CDR3 is 14 amino acids. V shed 3 bases and J 6 bases; nucleotides not matched to a gene: 6. The germline V gene encodes CDR1 LGHNT and CDR2 FRNRAP. CDR3 in DNA: TGTGCTAGTGGTTTAGGACAGGTAGGGGATACGCAGTATTTT. Its translation is CASGLGQVGDTQYF.

The rearrangement uses TRBV6-5 and TRBJ2-1, with TRBD2 matching 10 bases. CDR3 length: 16 residues. With 4 bases clipped from V and 0 bases from J, the junction kept 3 bases outside the gene matches. Germline values: CDR1 MNHEY, CDR2 SVGAGI. Written as DNA, the CDR3 is TGTGCCAGCAGTTCCTCTAGCGGGGGCTCCTACAATGAGCAGTTCTTC. Its translation: CASSSSSGGSYNEQFF.